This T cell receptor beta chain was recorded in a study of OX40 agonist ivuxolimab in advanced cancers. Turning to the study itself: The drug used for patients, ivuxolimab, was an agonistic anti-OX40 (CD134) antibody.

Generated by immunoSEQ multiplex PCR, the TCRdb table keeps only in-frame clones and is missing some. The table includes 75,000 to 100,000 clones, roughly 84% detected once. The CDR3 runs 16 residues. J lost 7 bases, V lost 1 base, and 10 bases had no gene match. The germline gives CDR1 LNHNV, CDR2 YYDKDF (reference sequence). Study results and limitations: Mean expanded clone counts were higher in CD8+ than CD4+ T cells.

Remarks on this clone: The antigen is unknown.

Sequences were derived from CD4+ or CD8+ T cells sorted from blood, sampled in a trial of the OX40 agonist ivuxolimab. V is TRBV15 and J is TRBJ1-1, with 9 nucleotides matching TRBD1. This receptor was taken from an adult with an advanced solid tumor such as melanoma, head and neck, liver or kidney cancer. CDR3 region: CATSRGRTGGFNEAFF. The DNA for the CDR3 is TGTGCCACCAGCAGAGGTAGAACAGGGGGCTTTAATGAAGCTTTCTTT.